One and the same sample provided the 16 T cell receptor beta chains below, sequenced in a study of CD8 T cells in ankylosing spondylitis. Via MiXCR, TCRdb re-called the 5' RACE reads, giving one row per CDR3 protein. The sample shows a few hundred thousand distinct CDR3 sequences, around 20% of them seen only once. Sample: blood, either unsorted or a sorted T cell fraction (not recorded which). The receptor source for this set is a male donor with ankylosing spondylitis or in good health (not recorded which).

The sample holds a few counts of this clonotype. The genes are TRBV29-1 and TRBJ2-1, with TRBD1 as a possible D gene (6 bases). The CDR3 sequence is 11 residues long. V gave up 7 bases and J gave up 7 bases, with 11 bases separating them. Germline assignment: CDR1 SQVTM and CDR2 ANQGSEA. The CDR3 region is CSGTAFNEQFF. The CDR3 DNA reads as TGCAGCGGGACAGCCTTTAATGAGCAGTTCTTC.

This clonotype was seen a handful of times. V is TRBV7-8 and J is TRBJ2-7; D call uncertain. Germline V gene lookup returns CDR1 SGHVS and CDR2 FQNEAQ. V gave up 0 bases and J gave up 7 bases, with 7 bases separating them. The CDR3 is 12 residues long. This CDR3 is CASSLAGLEQYV. For the CDR3, the DNA is TGTGCCAGCAGCTTAGCCGGATTGGAGCAGTACGTC.

A few counts support this clonotype. The rearrangement uses TRBV5-1 and TRBJ2-3; TRBD2 is a possible D gene (6 bases). There are 15 residues in the CDR3. Trimming took off 1 base at V and 5 bases at J, with 14 bases between the two ends. CDR1 SGHRS and CDR2 YFSETQ come from the germline V gene. In DNA, the CDR3 is TGCGCCAGCAGCTTGAGGGGAGGAGAAGGAGATACGCAGTATTTT. This encodes CASSLRGGEGDTQYF.

CDR3 in amino acids: CSAQKTGEAFF. CDR3 nucleotide sequence: TGCAGTGCTCAAAAGACAGGTGAAGCTTTCTTT. The chain links TRBV20-1 to TRBJ1-1; weak D call: TRBD1 (6 bases). V lost 5 bases and J lost 7, with 11 bases in between. Germline V lookup: CDR1 DFQATT, CDR2 SNEGSKA (reference sequence). This CDR3 spans 11 amino acids.

The J gene is TRBJ2-1, the V gene TRBV29-1; D is unresolved. Trimming stripped 4 bases from V and 2 bases from J, with 9 bases between. Germline CDR1 SQVTM, CDR2 ANQGSEA. This CDR3 comprises 13 residues. CDR3 nucleotides: TGCAGCGTTGCGGCGTCTGCCTACAATGAGCAGTTCTTC. Translation gives CSVAASAYNEQFF.

This chain links TRBV14 with TRBJ2-5, with unresolved D. The germline V gene encodes CDR1 SGHDN and CDR2 FVKESK. The V end was cut by 6 bases, the J end by 5 bases, with 13 bases between. CDR3 size: 13 residues. CDR3: CASRPLGLETQYF. DNA of the CDR3: TGTGCCAGCAGGCCTCTGGGTTTGGAGACCCAGTACTTC.

This clonotype was seen many times. This chain connects TRBV24-1 to TRBJ2-3; 8 bases fit TRBD1. This CDR3 has 16 residues. Germline V gene data show CDR1 as KGHDR and CDR2 as SFDVKD. Losses at the gene ends were 3 bases for V and 2 bases for J; bases not matched to a gene: 6. Here the CDR3 DNA reads TGTGCCACCAGTGATAGACAGGGGTCGGTCACAGATACGCAGTATTTT. It yields the protein CATSDRQGSVTDTQYF.

This chain uses TRBV7-9 with TRBJ2-1, with TRBD2 matching 9 bases. Germline V lookup: CDR1 SEHNR, CDR2 FQNEAQ (reference sequence). CDR3 length equals 14 residues. V gave up 3 bases and J gave up 12 bases; unmatched junction bases: 9. Written as DNA, the CDR3 is TGTGCCAGCAGCTTGGAGACTAGCGGTTCCCTGCAGTTCTTC. This translates into CASSLETSGSLQFF.

The chain's CDR3 is CASSLAGTSPDTQYF. DNA for the CDR3: TGCGCCAGCAGCTTGGCCGGGACTAGCCCAGATACGCAGTATTTT. The J gene is TRBJ2-3, the V gene TRBV5-1; 9 bases align to TRBD2. Germline CDR1 reads SGHRS; CDR2 reads YFSETQ. The CDR3 extends over 15 amino acids. The J segment lost 4 bases and the V segment lost 0 bases, leaving 3 bases of the junction unmatched.

This clonotype appeared a few times. V usage is TRBV11-2 and J usage is TRBJ2-5, with 9 nucleotides matching TRBD2. CDR3 length: 17 amino acids. Germline lookup yields CDR1 SGHAT and CDR2 FQNNGV. V lost 6 bases, J lost 4 bases, and 15 bases stayed unmatched. The CDR3, as DNA: TGTGCCAGCAGGCGGGGCGGCGGGAGGGCCCTCGGAGAGACCCAGTACTTC. It yields the protein CASRRGGGRALGETQYF.

There are many counts of this clonotype. The chain uses TRBV12-5 and TRBJ1-5; no clear D gene. Trimming took off 9 bases at V and 7 bases at J, with 10 bases between the two ends. The germline gives CDR1 LGHNT, CDR2 FRNRAP. The CDR3 is made up of 11 amino acids. This chain's CDR3 is CARRRNQPQHF. CDR3 DNA: TGTGCTAGAAGACGGAACCAGCCCCAGCATTTT.

This chain uses TRBV9 with TRBJ1-3; 7 nucleotides line up with TRBD1. The CDR3 contains 15 residues. Germline V gene data show CDR1 as SGDLS and CDR2 as YYNGEE. Trimming took 0 bases from V and 6 from J; bases not matched to a gene: 6. CDR3 sequence reads: CASSVGMGQPNTIYF. The CDR3 DNA is TGTGCCAGCAGCGTAGGGATGGGACAGCCAAACACCATATATTTT. The full variable domain, completed using reference TRBV9 and TRBJ1-3, is DSGVTQTPKHLITATGQRVTLRCSPRSGDLSVYWYQQSLDQGLQFLIQYYNGEERAKGNILERFSAQQFPDLHSELNLSSLELGDSALYFCASSVGMGQPNTIYFGEGSWLTVV.

In this sample, this clonotype turned up many times. This sequence joins TRBV10-3 and TRBJ1-1; 7 bases are shared with TRBD1. Germline-derived CDR1 and CDR2 are ENHRY and SYGVKD. The CDR3 is made up of 13 amino acids. The junction had 5 bases not matched to a gene; V was cut back by 6 bases and J by 4 bases. CDR3 sequence reads: CAIRNRGGTEAFF. CDR3 nucleotides: TGTGCCATCAGGAACAGGGGAGGCACTGAAGCTTTCTTT.

This chain links TRBV27 with TRBJ2-1, with unresolved D. Trimming cost V 3 bases and J 7 bases, with 10 bases left between them. The CDR3 has 13 amino acids. Germline V gene sequence: CDR1 MNHEY, CDR2 SMNVEV (reference sequence). CDR3 sequence reads: CASSFQLRNEQFF. As DNA, the CDR3 is TGTGCCAGCAGTTTCCAGCTCCGGAATGAGCAGTTCTTC.

This rearrangement joins TRBV5-1 to TRBJ2-1; 7 bases map to TRBD2. Germline CDR1 and CDR2: SGHRS and YFSETQ. Trimming cost V 0 bases and J 6 bases; bases outside gene matches: 0. The CDR3 runs 13 residues. CDR3 DNA: TGCGCCAGCAGCTTGGGGACTAGCAATGAGCAGTTCTTC. Translating it yields CASSLGTSNEQFF.

The V and J genes are TRBV6-1 and TRBJ2-3, with 8 nucleotides matching TRBD2. CDR3 length equals 15 residues. The ends lost 3 bases at V and 3 bases at J; junction bases unmatched: 5. The germline CDR1 and CDR2 sequences are MNHNS and SASEGT. CDR3 loop: CASSEFSGITDTQYF. As DNA, the CDR3 is TGTGCCAGCAGTGAGTTTAGCGGGATAACAGATACGCAGTATTTT.